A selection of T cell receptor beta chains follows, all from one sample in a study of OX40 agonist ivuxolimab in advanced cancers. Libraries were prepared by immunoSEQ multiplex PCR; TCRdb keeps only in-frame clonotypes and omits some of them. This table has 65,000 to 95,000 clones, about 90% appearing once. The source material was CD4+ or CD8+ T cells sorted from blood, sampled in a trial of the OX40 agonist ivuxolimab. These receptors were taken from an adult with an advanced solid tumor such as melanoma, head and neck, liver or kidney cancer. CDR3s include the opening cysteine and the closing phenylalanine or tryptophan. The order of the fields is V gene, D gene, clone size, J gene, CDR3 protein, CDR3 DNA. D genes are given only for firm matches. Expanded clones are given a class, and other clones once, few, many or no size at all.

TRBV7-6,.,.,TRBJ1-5,CASSLGRDQPQHF,TGTGCCAGCAGCTTAGGGAGGGACCAGCCCCAGCATTTT
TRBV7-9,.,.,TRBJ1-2,CASSFWAGESGYTF,TGTGCCAGCAGCTTCTGGGCAGGGGAGTCTGGCTACACCTTC
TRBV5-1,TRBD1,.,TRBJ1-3,CASSTDSGTGAGNTIYF,TGCGCCAGCAGCACAGACTCCGGGACAGGGGCGGGAAACACCATATATTTT
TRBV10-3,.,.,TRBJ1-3,CAIRMEQATGNTIYF,TGTGCCATCAGGATGGAGCAAGCAACTGGAAACACCATATATTTT
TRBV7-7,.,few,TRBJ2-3,CASSLEASHTQYF,TGTGCTAGCAGCTTAGAGGCAAGCCATACGCAGTATTTT
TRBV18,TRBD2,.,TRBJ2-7,CASSTNSGGYEQYF,TGTGCCAGCTCTACCAATAGCGGGGGTTACGAGCAGTACTTC
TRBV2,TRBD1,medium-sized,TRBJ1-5,CASSGTGGSRQPQHF,TGTGCCAGCAGTGGGACAGGGGGCTCAAGACAGCCCCAGCATTTT
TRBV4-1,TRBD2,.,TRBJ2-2,CASSQWLAGGNTGELFF,TGCGCCAGCAGCCAATGGCTAGCGGGTGGGAACACCGGGGAGCTGTTTTTT
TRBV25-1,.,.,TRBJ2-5,CASSRSWGYQETQYF,TGTGCCAGCAGTCGCAGCTGGGGGTACCAAGAGACCCAGTACTTC
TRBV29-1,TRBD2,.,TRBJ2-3,CSARTSGSPTDTQYF,TGCAGCGCCAGGACTAGCGGGAGCCCCACAGATACGCAGTATTTT
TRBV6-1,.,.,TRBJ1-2,CASSESGQKPNYGYTF,TGTGCCAGCAGTGAATCAGGCCAGAAACCTAACTATGGCTACACCTTC
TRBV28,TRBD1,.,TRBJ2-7,CASSHGQGPSF,TGTGCCAGCAGTCACGGACAGGGCCCTTCCTTC
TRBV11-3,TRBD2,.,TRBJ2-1,CASSPGGYSPVNEQFF,TGTGCCAGCAGCCCCGGGGGGTACTCCCCCGTCAATGAGCAGTTCTTC
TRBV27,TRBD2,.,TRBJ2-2,CASSFLSGAVTGELFF,TGTGCCAGCAGTTTTCTGAGCGGGGCCGTGACCGGGGAGCTGTTTTTT
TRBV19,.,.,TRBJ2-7,CASSGGASYEQYF,TGTGCCAGTAGTGGGGGAGCCTCCTACGAGCAGTACTTC
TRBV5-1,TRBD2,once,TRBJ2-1,CASSQRRQDGGLAGIPNEQFF,TGCGCCAGCAGCCAGAGACGACAGGACGGGGGACTAGCGGGGATTCCCAATGAGCAGTTCTTC
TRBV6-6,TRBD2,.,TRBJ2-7,CASSLPLAGANEQYF,TGTGCCAGCAGCTTACCTCTAGCGGGAGCGAACGAGCAGTACTTC
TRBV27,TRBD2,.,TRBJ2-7,CASSFREGVSYEQYF,TGTGCCAGCAGTTTCCGGGAGGGGGTCTCCTACGAGCAGTACTTC
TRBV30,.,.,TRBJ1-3,CAWSEASLVTIYF,TGTGCCTGGAGTGAGGCGAGCTTGGTTACCATATATTTT
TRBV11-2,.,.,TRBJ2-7,CASSPWGHEQYF,TGTGCCAGCAGCCCCTGGGGGCACGAGCAGTACTTC
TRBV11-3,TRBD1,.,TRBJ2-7,CASSPRRQGASSEQYF,TGTGCCAGCAGCCCCCGCCGGCAGGGGGCCTCCAGCGAGCAGTACTTC
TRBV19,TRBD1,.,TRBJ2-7,CASSDGRGTYEQYF,TGTGCCAGTAGTGACGGCAGGGGGACGTACGAGCAGTACTTC
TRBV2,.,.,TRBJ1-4,CASSERRVRLFF,TGTGCCAGCAGTGAACGGCGGGTTCGTCTGTTTTTT
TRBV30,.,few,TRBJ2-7,CAWSVGRVEYF,TGTGCCTGGAGTGTAGGGCGGGTAGAGTACTTC
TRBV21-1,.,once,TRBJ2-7,CASSKGIRADSTYEQYF,TGTGCCAGCAGCAAAGGAATTCGAGCGGACAGCACCTACGAGCAGTACTTC
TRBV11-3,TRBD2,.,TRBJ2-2,CASSSLAGVIGELFF,TGTGCCAGCAGCTCCCTAGCGGGAGTGATCGGGGAGCTGTTTTTT
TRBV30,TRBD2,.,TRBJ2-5,CAWSPGLAGGETQYF,TGTGCCTGGAGCCCGGGACTAGCGGGAGGAGAGACCCAGTACTTC
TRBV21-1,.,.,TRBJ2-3,CASTIGLAVLPTDTQYF,TGTGCCAGCACCATCGGACTAGCGGTACTTCCCACAGATACGCAGTATTTT
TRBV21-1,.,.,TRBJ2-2,CASSKDRCFYGELFF,TGTGCCAGCAGCAAAGATCGCTGTTTTTACGGGGAGCTGTTTTTT
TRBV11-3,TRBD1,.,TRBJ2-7,CASSPSPGQTYEQYF,TGTGCCAGCAGCCCTAGCCCGGGACAGACCTACGAGCAGTACTTC
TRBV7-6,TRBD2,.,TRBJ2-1,CASSLGGLADEQFF,TGTGCCAGCAGCTTAGGCGGACTAGCGGATGAGCAGTTCTTC
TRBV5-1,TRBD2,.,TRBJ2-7,CASSQLAGEHYEQYF,TGCGCCAGCAGCCAGCTAGCGGGGGAGCACTACGAGCAGTACTTC
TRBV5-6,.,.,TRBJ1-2,CASSPDSLVGYTF,TGTGCCAGCAGCCCCGACAGTCTCGTTGGCTACACCTTC
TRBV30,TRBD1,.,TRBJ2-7,CAWRDRDRIPYEQYF,TGTGCCTGGAGGGATAGGGACAGGATTCCCTACGAGCAGTACTTC
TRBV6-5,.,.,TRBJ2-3,CASRASQRKTDTQYF,TGTGCCAGCAGGGCCAGTCAGCGGAAGACAGATACGCAGTATTTT
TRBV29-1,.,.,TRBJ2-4,CSGQTSPKNIQYF,TGCAGCGGTCAGACAAGCCCCAAAAACATTCAGTACTTC
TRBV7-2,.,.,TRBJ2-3,CASSLGWRTDTQYF,TGTGCCAGCAGCTTAGGATGGAGGACAGATACGCAGTATTTT
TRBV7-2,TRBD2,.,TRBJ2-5,CASSLVRSGGEETQYF,TGTGCCAGCAGCTTAGTTCGTAGCGGGGGGGAAGAGACCCAGTACTTC
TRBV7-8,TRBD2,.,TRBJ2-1,CASSLVGGGGWLAGRGQFF,TGTGCCAGCAGCTTAGTGGGAGGCGGGGGCTGGCTAGCGGGGCGGGGGCAGTTCTTC
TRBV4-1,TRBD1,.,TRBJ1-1,CASSQPQGTTEAFF,TGCGCCAGCAGCCAACCACAGGGGACCACTGAAGCTTTCTTT
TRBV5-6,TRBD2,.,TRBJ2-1,CASSRSGRALDEQFF,TGTGCCAGCAGCCGTAGCGGGAGGGCCCTCGATGAGCAGTTCTTC
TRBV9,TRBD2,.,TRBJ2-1,CASSSGRWTSPRDEQFF,TGTGCCAGCAGCTCCGGCCGTTGGACTAGCCCCCGGGATGAGCAGTTCTTC
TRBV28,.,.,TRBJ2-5,CASSLDGQQETQYF,TGTGCCAGCAGTTTAGATGGCCAGCAAGAGACCCAGTACTTC
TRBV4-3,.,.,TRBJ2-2,CASSQELASAGELFF,TGCGCCAGCAGCCAAGAGCTAGCGTCTGCCGGGGAGCTGTTTTTT
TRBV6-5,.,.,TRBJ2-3,CASSPTGSTDTQYF,TGTGCCAGCAGCCCGACAGGAAGCACAGATACGCAGTATTTT
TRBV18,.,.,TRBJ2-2,CASSPQITGELFF,TGTGCCAGCTCACCACAGATCACCGGGGAGCTGTTTTTT
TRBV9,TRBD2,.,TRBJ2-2,CASSPQFGEREIESGPGELFF,TGTGCCAGCAGCCCTCAATTTGGGGAGCGGGAGATCGAAAGTGGTCCCGGGGAGCTGTTTTTT
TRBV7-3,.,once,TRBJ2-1,CASSFGILSYNEQFF,TGTGCCAGCAGCTTCGGGATACTGTCCTACAATGAGCAGTTCTTC
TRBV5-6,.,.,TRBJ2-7,CASSLADRYYYEQYF,TGTGCCAGCAGCTTGGCGGACAGATACTACTACGAGCAGTACTTC
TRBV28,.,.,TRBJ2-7,CASSLREYEQYF,TGTGCCAGCAGTTTACGGGAATACGAGCAGTACTTC
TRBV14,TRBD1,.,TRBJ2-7,CASSPRRGTGGAYEQYF,TGTGCCAGCAGCCCGCGAAGGGGGACAGGGGGCGCGTACGAGCAGTACTTC